The present entry profiles one TCR beta chain with its context. The antigen is not known. Trimming stripped 1 base from V and 6 bases from J, with 11 bases between. This CDR3 region has 14 residues. Per germline, CDR1 SGDLS and CDR2 YYNGEE. The sample is drawn from a study of cytomegalovirus exposure and HLA in healthy donors. Study background: For the approximately 360 genotyped donors, 65% to 90% fell within the Caucasian-associated ancestry cluster.

The primer mix had 60 Vbeta and 13 Jbeta primers. Sequencing used immunoSEQ multiplex PCR; TCRdb keeps in-frame clones, though not all of them. The sample records about 190,000 clones, approximately 80% being singletons. Study-wide points: The likely origin of a cluster of highly shared sequence variants was a sequencing artifact.

This chain uses TRBV9 with TRBJ2-1, with a tentative D call TRBD2 (5 bases). The sequence was obtained from a woman aged 40-49 years in good health and CMV-seronegative. Sample: PBMCs. The CDR3 spells CASSVKWEPNEQFF. CDR3 DNA: TGTGCCAGCAGCGTAAAATGGGAGCCCAATGAGCAGTTCTTC.